The 5 T cell receptor beta chains below were found in one sample sequenced in a study of PD-L1 blockade in urothelial cancer. Sequencing used immunoSEQ multiplex PCR; TCRdb keeps in-frame clones, though not all of them. The sample has over 45,000 clones; just over 85% are singletons. Indicated time point: pretreatment peripheral blood. The sequencing used PBMCs, collected around atezolizumab (anti-PD-L1) treatment. These receptors all stem from a man aged 60 to 75 with urothelial cancer.

The genes are TRBV4-2 and TRBJ1-2; D possibly corresponds to TRBD1 (5 bases). V was trimmed by 2 bases and J by 7 bases, leaving 20 bases between them. CDR3 length: 16 residues. Germline V CDR1 and CDR2: LGHNA, YNFKEQ. This chain's CDR3 is CASSQNTDRGRPGYTF. DNA of the CDR3: TGTGCCAGCAGCCAAAATACAGACAGAGGTCGTCCTGGCTACACCTTC.

The chain recombines TRBV5-1 with TRBJ1-2; 7 nucleotides align to TRBD1. With V trimmed by 5 bases and J by 4 bases, 14 bases remained unmatched. This CDR3 spans 16 amino acids. Germline CDR1 is SGHRS and CDR2 is YFSETQ. CDR3 in amino acids: CASSHTTGTAVYGYTF. DNA of the CDR3: TGCGCCAGCAGTCATACGACTGGGACAGCCGTCTATGGCTACACCTTC.

J is TRBJ1-6 and V is TRBV27, with TRBD1 matching over 9 bases. The germline V gene has CDR1 MNHEY and CDR2 SMNVEV (reference sequence). The length of the CDR3 is 16 residues. The J segment lost 7 bases and the V segment lost 0 bases, leaving 4 bases of the junction unmatched. The chain's CDR3 is CASSLSQGAPNSPLHF. CDR3 bases: TGTGCCAGCAGTTTATCACAGGGGGCCCCAAATTCACCCCTCCACTTT.

The rearrangement joins TRBV19 to TRBJ2-7; TRBD1 matches at 9 bases. This CDR3 comprises 15 residues. Germline values: CDR1 LNHDA, CDR2 SQIVND (reference sequence). The V and J ends lost 5 bases and 6 bases, in that order; junction bases with no gene match: 11. The CDR3 DNA reads TGTGCCAGTAGTCCTCCGGGACAGGGTTCTCTCGAGCAGTACTTC. Amino acids: CASSPPGQGSLEQYF. Drawing the rest from reference TRBV19 and TRBJ2-7, the complete variable domain is DGGITQSPKYLFRKEGQNVTLSCEQNLNHDAMYWYRQDPGQGLRLIYYSQIVNDFQKGDIAEGYSVSREKKESFPLTVTSAQKNPTAFYLCASSPPGQGSLEQYFGPGTRLTVT.

CDR3 in amino acids: CASSIASGTGGQPQHF. CDR3 bases: TGTGCCAGTAGTATAGCCTCGGGGACAGGGGGCCAGCCCCAGCATTTT. The chain couples TRBV19 to TRBJ1-5; TRBD1 matches 12 bases. J lost 7 bases, V lost 1 base, and 5 bases had no gene match. CDR1 is LNHDA, CDR2 SQIVND, per germline (reference sequence). CDR3 length: 16 amino acids.